The source of this TCR beta chain is a study of blood T cell repertoires in COVID-19. Study-wide background: PBMCs, B-cell-depleted T cells, or T cells were the source of the cDNA or gDNA that made up the material.

In the original processing: Amplification with reference gene primers provided the estimates of nucleated cell counts. Only in-frame clones appear in the TCRdb table, and some are missing; sequencing was by immunoSEQ multiplex PCR. Clone size and V and J calls were adopted from that table, with D and trimming inferred from the DNA. The table lists a few hundred thousand clones, around nine tenths of them singletons, with about 9.2% in the top ten. The ends were cut back, 6 bases at V and 5 bases at J, with 7 bases in the middle. The CDR3 is 11 residues long. Germline loops: CDR1 LGHDT, CDR2 YNNKEL (reference sequence).

This chain joins TRBV3-1 (or the pseudogene TRBV3-2) and TRBJ1-2; D not certain. This sequence was found in a man aged 35 to 55 who had recovered from COVID-19. Sequenced material: peripheral blood. The CDR3 region is CASSDTYGYTF. CDR3 DNA: TGTGCCAGCAGTGATACTTATGGCTACACCTTC.